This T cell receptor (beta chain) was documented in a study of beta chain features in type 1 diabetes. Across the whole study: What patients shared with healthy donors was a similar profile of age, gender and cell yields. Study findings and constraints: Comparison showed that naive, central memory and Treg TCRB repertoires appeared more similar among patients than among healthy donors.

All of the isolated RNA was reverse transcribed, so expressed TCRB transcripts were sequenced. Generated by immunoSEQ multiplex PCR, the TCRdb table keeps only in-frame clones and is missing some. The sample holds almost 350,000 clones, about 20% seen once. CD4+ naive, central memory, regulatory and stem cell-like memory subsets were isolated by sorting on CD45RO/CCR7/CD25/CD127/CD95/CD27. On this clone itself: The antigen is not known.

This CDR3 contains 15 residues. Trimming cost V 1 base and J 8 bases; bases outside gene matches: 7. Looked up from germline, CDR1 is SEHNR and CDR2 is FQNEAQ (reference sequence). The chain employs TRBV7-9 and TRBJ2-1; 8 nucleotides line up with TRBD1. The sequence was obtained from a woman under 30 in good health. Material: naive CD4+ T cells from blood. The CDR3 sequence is CASSLVQGAMDEQFF. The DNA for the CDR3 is TGTGCCAGCAGCTTAGTCCAGGGGGCGATGGATGAGCAGTTCTTC. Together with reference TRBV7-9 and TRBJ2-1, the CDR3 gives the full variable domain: DTGVSQNPRHKITKRGQNVTFRCDPISEHNRLYWYRQTLGQGPEFLTYFQNEAQLEKSRLLSDRFSAERPKGSFSTLEIQRTEQGDSAMYLCASSLVQGAMDEQFFGPGTRLTVL.